This T cell receptor (beta chain) derives from a study of OX40 agonist ivuxolimab in advanced cancers. Looking at the study overall: Ivuxolimab was an agonistic, fully human IgG2 monoclonal antibody directed against OX40 (CD134), a costimulatory receptor. Intravenous ivuxolimab was administered to patients every 2 weeks at six dose levels: 0.01, 0.1, 0.3, 1.5, 3 and 10 mg/kg. Of the roughly 50 dose-escalation patients, hepatocellular carcinoma was present in about 19, melanoma in approximately 15, renal cell carcinoma in 9 and head and neck cancer in 9. In the dose-escalation cohort, roughly 82% of patients were male, and the mean age was 60 years with a range of roughly 20 to 80. Prior anti-PD-1, anti-PD-L1 or anti-CTLA-4 therapy was permitted, and 40% of dose-escalation patients had received checkpoint inhibitors. Partial responses occurred in three dose-escalation patients, of whom one had hepatocellular carcinoma and two had cutaneous melanoma. Peripheral TCRbeta sequencing was intended to test whether TCR sequence diversity was altered and clonal T-cell expansion was caused by ivuxolimab. The paper reports the monotherapy dose-escalation portion (N ≈ 50 patients) of the phase I ivuxolimab trial. General conclusions and limits of the study: Low levels of normalized T-cell clonal expansion were also seen in some patients who did not respond. Partial responders in the 0.1-3.0 mg/kg groups had among the lowest normalized peripheral clonal expansion, especially among CD8+ T cells. At doses of 0.1 to 3.0 mg/kg, clonal expansion of both CD4+ and CD8+ blood T cells was observed from baseline to week 6. After ivuxolimab, CD8+ T cells had more expanded clones than CD4+ T cells on average. The antigen specificity of the peripheral T cells that underwent clonal expansion was not determined.

To sequence the TCRbeta CDR3 region, genomic DNA was isolated from the sorted cells. The immunoSEQ Assay was used to sequence the TCRbeta CDR3 regions. Here the immuneACCESS table is served through TCRdb, limited to in-frame sequences with V and J called. Missing clones are a known gap in these copies; in checked studies unresolved V genes cover under half, and the rest lacks a known reason. The sample contains 80,000 or so clones, about 93% of them found a single time. Clones ranked in the top ten supply approximately 0.32% of the sample. V is reduced by 5 bases and J by 4 bases, leaving a spacing of 17 bases between them. From the cysteine up to the phenylalanine, the CDR3 has a length of 16 residues. Solely the CDR3 DNA is kept, with 48 bases framed from the first base. Taken from the germline V gene (reference sequence), the CDR1 and CDR2 loops are LNHDA and SQIVND. As concerns this clone: Its antigen is still unknown. The input lacks base qualities; no much larger clone sits a single base away.

Patients with a history of autoimmune disease or receiving systemic immunosuppression were excluded from the trial. In every dose cohort, peripheral blood was drawn for TCR sequencing at baseline, cycle 4 day 1, and cycle 7 day 1. Samples came from an open-label, multicenter, first-in-human phase I dose-escalation trial of ivuxolimab. The trial enrolled adults with locally advanced or metastatic head and neck squamous cell, hepatocellular, melanoma or renal cell carcinoma. CD4+ and CD8+ T cells were sorted separately from peripheral blood before TCR sequencing. Sequenced material: CD4+ or CD8+ T cells sorted from blood, taken in a trial of the OX40 agonist ivuxolimab. The chain employs TRBV19 and TRBJ2-2; TRBD1 is a possible D gene, resting on 6 matching bases. This sequence originates from an adult with an advanced solid tumor such as melanoma, head and neck, liver or kidney cancer. The sequenced DNA is TGTGCCAGTAGTCTACAGGGTACCTCGGGCACCGGGGAGCTGTTTTTT. It codes for CASSLQGTSGTGELFF.